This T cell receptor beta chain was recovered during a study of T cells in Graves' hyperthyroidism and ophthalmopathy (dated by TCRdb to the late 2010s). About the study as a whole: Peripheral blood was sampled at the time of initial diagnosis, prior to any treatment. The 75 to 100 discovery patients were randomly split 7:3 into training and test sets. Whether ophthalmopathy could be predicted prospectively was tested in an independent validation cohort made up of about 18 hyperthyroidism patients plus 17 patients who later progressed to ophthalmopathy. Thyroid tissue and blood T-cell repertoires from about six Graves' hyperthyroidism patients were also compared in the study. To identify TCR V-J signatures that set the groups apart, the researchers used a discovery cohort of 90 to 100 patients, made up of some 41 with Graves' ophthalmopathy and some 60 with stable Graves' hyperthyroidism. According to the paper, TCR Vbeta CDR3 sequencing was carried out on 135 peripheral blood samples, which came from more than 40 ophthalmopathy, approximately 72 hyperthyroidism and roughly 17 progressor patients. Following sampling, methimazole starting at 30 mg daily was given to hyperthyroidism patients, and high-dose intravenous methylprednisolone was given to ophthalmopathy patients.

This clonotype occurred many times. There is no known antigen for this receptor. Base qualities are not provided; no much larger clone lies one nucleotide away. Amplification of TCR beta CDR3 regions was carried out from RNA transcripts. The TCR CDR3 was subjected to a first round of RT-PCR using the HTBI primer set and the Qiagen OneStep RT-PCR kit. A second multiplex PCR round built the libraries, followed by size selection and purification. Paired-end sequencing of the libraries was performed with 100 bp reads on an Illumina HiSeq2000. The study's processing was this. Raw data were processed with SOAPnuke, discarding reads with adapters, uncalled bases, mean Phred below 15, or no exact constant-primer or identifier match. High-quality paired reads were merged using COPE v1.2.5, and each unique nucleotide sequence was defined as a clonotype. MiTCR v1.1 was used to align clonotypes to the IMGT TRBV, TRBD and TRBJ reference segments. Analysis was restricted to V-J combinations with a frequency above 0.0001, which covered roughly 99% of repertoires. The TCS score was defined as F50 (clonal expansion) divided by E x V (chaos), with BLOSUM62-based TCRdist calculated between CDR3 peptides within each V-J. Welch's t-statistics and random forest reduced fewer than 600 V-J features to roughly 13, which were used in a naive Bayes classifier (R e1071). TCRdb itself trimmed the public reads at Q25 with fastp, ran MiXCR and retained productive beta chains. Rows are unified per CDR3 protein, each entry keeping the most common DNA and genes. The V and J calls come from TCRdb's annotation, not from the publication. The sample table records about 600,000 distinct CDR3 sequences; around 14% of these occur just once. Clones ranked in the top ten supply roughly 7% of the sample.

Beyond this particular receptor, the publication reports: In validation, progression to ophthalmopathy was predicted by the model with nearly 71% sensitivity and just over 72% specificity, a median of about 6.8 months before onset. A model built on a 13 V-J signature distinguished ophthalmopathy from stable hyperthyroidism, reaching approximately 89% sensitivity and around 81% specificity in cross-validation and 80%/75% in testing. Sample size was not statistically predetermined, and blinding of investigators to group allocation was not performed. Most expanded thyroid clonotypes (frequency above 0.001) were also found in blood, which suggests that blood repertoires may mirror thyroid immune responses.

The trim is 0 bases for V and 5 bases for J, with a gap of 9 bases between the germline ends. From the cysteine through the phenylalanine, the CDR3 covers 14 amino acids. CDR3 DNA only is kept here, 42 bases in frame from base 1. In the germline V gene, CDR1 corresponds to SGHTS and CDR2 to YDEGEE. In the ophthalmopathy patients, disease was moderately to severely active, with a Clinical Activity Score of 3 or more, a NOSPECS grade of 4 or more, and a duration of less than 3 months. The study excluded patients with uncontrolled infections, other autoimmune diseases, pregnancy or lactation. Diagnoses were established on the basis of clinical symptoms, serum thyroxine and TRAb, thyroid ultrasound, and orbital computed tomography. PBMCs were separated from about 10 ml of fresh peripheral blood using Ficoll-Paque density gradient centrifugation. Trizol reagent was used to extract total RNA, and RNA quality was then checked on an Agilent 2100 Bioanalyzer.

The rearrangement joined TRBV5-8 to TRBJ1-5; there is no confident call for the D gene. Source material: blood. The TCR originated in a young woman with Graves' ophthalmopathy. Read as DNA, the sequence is TGTGCCAGCAGCTTGGAAGGAAGCTATCAGCCCCAGCATTTT. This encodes CASSLEGSYQPQHF.